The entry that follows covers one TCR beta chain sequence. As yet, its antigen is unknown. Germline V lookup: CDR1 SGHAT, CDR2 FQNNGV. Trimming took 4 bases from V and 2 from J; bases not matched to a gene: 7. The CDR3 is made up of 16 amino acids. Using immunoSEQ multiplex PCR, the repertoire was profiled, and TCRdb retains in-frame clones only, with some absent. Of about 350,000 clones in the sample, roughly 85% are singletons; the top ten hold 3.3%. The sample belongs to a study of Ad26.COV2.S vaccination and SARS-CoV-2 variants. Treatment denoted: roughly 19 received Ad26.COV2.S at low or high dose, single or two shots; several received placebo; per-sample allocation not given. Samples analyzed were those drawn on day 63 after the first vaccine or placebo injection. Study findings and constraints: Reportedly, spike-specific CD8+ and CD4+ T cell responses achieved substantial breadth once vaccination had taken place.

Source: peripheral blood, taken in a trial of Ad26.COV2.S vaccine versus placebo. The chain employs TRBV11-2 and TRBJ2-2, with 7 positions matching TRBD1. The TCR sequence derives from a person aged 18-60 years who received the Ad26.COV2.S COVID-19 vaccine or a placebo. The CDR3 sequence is CASSWTGPANTGELFF. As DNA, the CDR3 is TGTGCCAGCAGCTGGACAGGCCCCGCTAACACCGGGGAGCTGTTTTTT.